The T cell receptor (beta chain) described here comes from a study of human T cells and chemical hapten exposure. Study-wide results and limits: Patch test score tracked positively with PT1 expanded TCR counts.

TCRdb processed the RACE reads anew with MiXCR; each CDR3 protein has one entry. In the table there are 90,000 or so distinct CDR3 sequences, 10% of which are singletons. Sample time point: patch test 1, 2 weeks after DPC sensitization. The sample's treatment: therapeutic diphenylcyclopropenone sensitization with weekly scalp DPC. Trimming removed 3 bases at V and 8 bases at J, with 7 bases between. CDR3 length equals 11 residues. Germline V gives CDR1 MDHEN, CDR2 SYDVKM. The table lists this clonotype with many counts. Its antigen remains unidentified. This rearrangement joins TRBV28 to TRBJ1-1; D gene ambiguous. This TCR derives from a man aged 40-49 years with alopecia areata. Some clones in this sample may be carry-over from other donors' samples. Sequenced here: whole blood, sampled in connection with sensitization to the hapten diphenylcyclopropenone (DPC). The CDR3 DNA reads as TGTGCCAGCAGTTTGGGCAGCGAAGCTTTCTTT. Its translation is CASSLGSEAFF.